The 28 T cell receptor beta chains in this list originate from one sample, sequenced in a study of T cell clonality in common variable immunodeficiency. Profiled with immunoSEQ multiplex PCR; TCRdb holds only in-frame clones, not every one. The data show some 54,000 clones, with none appearing a single time. Sequencing input: peripheral blood mononuclear cells. The source is a person aged 18 to 70 in good health.

This clone was recorded many times. Read coverage stops 3 residues before the CDR3 terminus; the germline J gene supplies the remainder. The gene calls are TRBV7-6 and TRBJ2-7, with 9 bases matching TRBD2. The CDR3 is 15 residues long. Germline CDR1 SGHVS, CDR2 FNYEAQ. The V gene end was trimmed by 4 bases and the J gene end by 0 bases; junction bases not matched to a gene: 4. CDR3 DNA, as far as it was read: TGTGCCAGCAGCTCTGGACTAGCGTACTCCTACGAG. Translating it yields CASSSGLAYSYE. The CDR3 in full is CASSSGLAYSYEQYF.

This clone occurred many times. The read ends 3 residues early relative to the CDR3; the germline J gene fills the gap. The chain recombines TRBV4-1 with TRBJ1-4; TRBD1 matches at 9 bases. J gave up 9 bases and V 4 bases, and 3 bases lay outside the gene matches. There are 13 residues in the CDR3. Germline CDR1 reads MGHRA; CDR2 reads YSYEKL. CDR3 bases read: TGCGCCAGCAGCCTTGGACAGGGGAAAAAA. Translating it yields CASSLGQGKK. The full CDR3 protein reads CASSLGQGKKLFF.

This clone was detected many times. The read falls 3 residues short of the CDR3 end, and the missing part is taken from the germline J gene. This sequence joins TRBV7-3 and TRBJ2-2, with D uncertain. The CDR3 sequence is 15 residues long. Germline CDR1 SGHTA, CDR2 FQGTGA. V lost 2 bases to trimming and J lost 5 bases, with 12 bases between them. The CDR3 loop is CASSLDSRFTGELFF. Incomplete CDR3 DNA: TGTGCCAGCAGCTTAGACTCTCGCTTTACCGGGGAG.

In this sample, this clone turned up a few times. The CDR3 extends 3 residues past the end of the read, so its final part is completed from the germline J gene. The chain employs TRBV2 and TRBJ2-3, with D perhaps TRBD2 (5 bases). The germline CDR1 and CDR2 sequences are SNHLY and FYNNEI. The CDR3 runs to 15 residues. Trimming shortened V by 5 bases and J by 4 bases, and 16 bases separated the two germline ends. The covered CDR3 bases are TGTGCCAGCAGTACCGACTGGTCGGACTCAGATACG. Its protein is CASSTDWSDSDT. The entire CDR3 protein is CASSTDWSDSDTQYF.

This clone has at least ten counts. The CDR3 sequence: CASSDSYRGGVGNTEAFF. CDR3 DNA, as far as it was read: TGTGCCAGCAGTGACTCGTACCGTGGCGGGGTAGGAAACACTGAA. The chain carries TRBV6-4 and TRBJ1-1; D ambiguous. The DNA ends 3 residues before the CDR3 does, and the rest of the CDR3 is filled in from the germline J gene. This CDR3 is built from 18 residues. CDR1 is MRHNA, CDR2 SNTAGT, per germline. The V gene lost 0 bases and the J gene lost 2 bases, with 19 bases spanning the gap.

This clone came up many times. The CDR3 extends 3 residues past the end of the read, so its final part is completed from the germline J gene. The chain uses TRBV5-1 and TRBJ1-2; D is ambiguous. V shed 0 bases and J shed 4 bases, with 7 bases lying between them. The length of the CDR3 is 13 residues. Germline CDR1 SGHRS, CDR2 YFSETQ. The covered CDR3 bases are TGCGCCAGCAGCTTGGTTCCTAGCTATGGC. Protein sequence: CASSLVPSYG. The entire CDR3 sequence reads CASSLVPSYGYTF.

This clone was seen repeatedly, ten times or more. The read stops 3 residues short of the end of the CDR3; the missing end is completed from the germline J gene. The chain is built from TRBV30 and TRBJ1-1; the match to TRBD1 covers 8 bases. V was clipped by 3 bases and J by 0 bases; unmatched bases: 9. The CDR3 spans 16 residues. Germline V gives CDR1 GTSNPN, CDR2 SVGIG (reference sequence). The CDR3 region is CAWSPFRTGMNTEAFF. Incomplete CDR3 DNA: TGTGCCTGGAGCCCTTTTAGGACAGGGATGAACACTGAA.

This clone was seen repeatedly, ten times or more. The CDR3 DNA, read in part, is TGTGCCAGCAGCCAAGGACAAAACACTGAA. Translation gives CASSQGQNTE. The whole CDR3 region reads CASSQGQNTEAFF. V and J are TRBV7-9 and TRBJ1-1, with D perhaps matching TRBD1 (5 bases). The sequence runs out 3 residues before the end of the CDR3; the remainder is reconstructed from the germline J gene. Germline V gives CDR1 SEHNR, CDR2 FQNEAQ (reference sequence). The CDR3 totals 13 residues. V lost 5 bases and J 2 bases, leaving 9 bases between the germline ends.

This clone was recorded at least ten times. The CDR3 end falls 3 residues outside the read, so it is completed with the germline J gene. The chain combines TRBV19 with TRBJ1-5, with D possibly being TRBD1 (5 bases). Germline V lookup: CDR1 LNHDA, CDR2 SQIVND (reference sequence). V was clipped by 6 bases and J by 4 bases, with 16 bases between them. The CDR3 covers 15 residues. The sequenced CDR3 bases are TGTGCCAGTAGGCGTACAGGATTTCAAAATCAGCCC. Translated, it gives CASRRTGFQNQP. The full CDR3 protein is CASRRTGFQNQPQHF.

This clone was detected only a few times. The read finishes 3 residues shy of the CDR3 end, and the germline J gene is used to complete it. This chain links TRBV7-9 with TRBJ2-7; D perhaps matches TRBD1 (5 bases). The CDR3 spans 11 residues. Per the germline V gene, CDR1 is SEHNR and CDR2 is FQNEAQ (reference sequence). V lost 5 bases and J 6 bases, leaving 8 bases between the germline ends. CDR3 region: CASSTGSEQYF. The CDR3 DNA, read in part, is TGTGCCAGCAGCACAGGATCCGAG. The whole variable domain, remainder taken from reference TRBV7-9 and TRBJ2-7, is DTGVSQNPRHKITKRGQNVTFRCDPISEHNRLYWYRQTLGQGPEFLTYFQNEAQLEKSRLLSDRFSAERPKGSFSTLEIQRTEQGDSAMYLCASSTGSEQYFGPGTRLTVT.

This clone has at least ten counts. Coverage ceases 3 residues before the CDR3 finishes, and the germline J gene fills in the end. This rearrangement joins TRBV14 to TRBJ2-2; D ambiguous. V was shortened by 4 bases and J by 9 bases, with 6 bases between the two germline ends. The CDR3 contains 11 residues. The germline V gene has CDR1 SGHDN and CDR2 FVKESK. The CDR3 sequence: CASSRARELFF. CDR3 bases read: TGTGCCAGCAGCCGGGCCAGGGAG.

At least ten counts were recorded for this clone. The CDR3 extends 3 residues past the end of the read, so its final part is completed from the germline J gene. The chain combines TRBV6-2 or TRBV6-3 with TRBJ1-4; no firm D call. The germline V gene encodes CDR1 MNHEY and CDR2 SVGEGT. Trimming stripped 8 bases from V and 8 bases from J, with 21 bases between. The CDR3 totals 15 residues. The CDR3: CASGPRRASGEKLFF. The sequenced CDR3 bases are TGTGCCAGCGGCCCTAGGCGGGCTTCAGGCGAAAAA.

This clone was counted ten times or more. The read terminates 3 residues ahead of where the CDR3 ends, so the germline J gene completes it. This chain uses TRBV2 with TRBJ2-5, with D possibly matching TRBD1 (6 bases). In germline, CDR1 is SNHLY, CDR2 FYNNEI. The V and J ends lost 2 bases and 7 bases respectively, with 17 bases between them. The CDR3 covers 15 residues. The CDR3 loop is CASSEQGYARGTQYF. The CDR3 DNA, read in part, is TGTGCCAGCAGTGAACAGGGGTACGCACGTGGGACC.

In this sample, this clone turned up many times. The read falls 3 residues short of the CDR3 end, and the missing part is taken from the germline J gene. The chain combines TRBV9 with TRBJ2-1; 8 bases fit TRBD2. Germline-derived CDR1 and CDR2 are SGDLS and YYNGEE. This CDR3 is built from 17 residues. The junction had 9 bases not matched to a gene; V was cut back by 0 bases and J by 4 bases. CDR3 sequence: CASSVGPARGAYNEQFF. The part of the CDR3 DNA that was read is TGTGCCAGCAGCGTAGGCCCCGCGCGGGGGGCATACAATGAG.

The sample holds many counts of this clone. The CDR3 extends 3 residues past the end of the read, so its final part is completed from the germline J gene. V gene TRBV6-1 combines with J gene TRBJ2-1; TRBD2 matches 7 bases. Germline CDR1 reads MNHNS; CDR2 reads SASEGT. The CDR3 consists of 15 residues. Trimming took 4 bases from V and 1 from J; bases not matched to a gene: 4. The CDR3 loop reads CASSGGGSSYNEQFF. The DNA read from the CDR3 is TGTGCCAGCAGTGGCGGCGGGAGTTCCTACAATGAG.

This clone was counted at least ten times. The read ends 3 residues early relative to the CDR3; the germline J gene fills the gap. The chain joins TRBV19 to TRBJ2-5, with TRBD1 matching 7 bases. There are 12 residues in the CDR3. Losses at the gene ends were 3 bases for V and 5 bases for J; bases not matched to a gene: 0. Germline assignment: CDR1 LNHDA and CDR2 SQIVND (reference sequence). Incomplete CDR3 DNA: TGTGCCAGTAGTATGGGACAGGAGACC. Translating it yields CASSMGQET. The full CDR3 protein is CASSMGQETQYF.

This clone was seen many times. The read gets to within 3 residues of the CDR3 end, and the germline J gene fills in the rest. The chain employs TRBV4-1 and TRBJ1-5; D unclear. V was pared by 0 bases and J by 3 bases, with 9 bases between. CDR3 length: 15 amino acids. Germline V CDR1 and CDR2: MGHRA, YSYEKL. The sequenced part of the CDR3 DNA is TGCGCCAGCAGCCAAGATTTAGAATTCAATCAGCCC. Its protein product is CASSQDLEFNQP. The entire CDR3 protein reads CASSQDLEFNQPQHF.

This clone occurred many times. The CDR3 end is not reached by the read, which stops 3 residues before it; the germline J gene fills it in. This chain links TRBV30 with TRBJ1-3, with TRBD1 matching 10 bases. Germline assignment: CDR1 GTSNPN and CDR2 SVGIG (reference sequence). The CDR3 extends over 16 amino acids. The J segment lost 0 bases and the V segment lost 6 bases, leaving 8 bases of the junction unmatched. The CDR3 loop reads CACRTGGYLSGNTIYF. The sequenced part of the CDR3 DNA is TGTGCCTGCAGGACAGGGGGATACCTCTCTGGAAACACC.

This clone showed up many times. The CDR3 end is not reached by the read, which stops 3 residues before it; the germline J gene fills it in. The rearrangement links TRBV10-3 to TRBJ2-3; 9 bases are a match to TRBD1. Germline V gene data show CDR1 as ENHRY and CDR2 as SYGVKD. This CDR3 region has 17 residues. V was clipped by 0 bases and J by 7 bases; unmatched bases: 11. This chain's CDR3 is CAISESWGTGGANTQYF. The CDR3 DNA, read in part, is TGTGCCATCAGTGAGTCGTGGGGAACAGGGGGCGCAAATACG.

In this sample, this clone turned up many times. The CDR3 end is not reached by the read, which stops 3 residues before it; the germline J gene fills it in. The chain links TRBV7-3 to TRBJ2-1; 7 positions agree with TRBD2. CDR1 and CDR2 from the germline V gene are SGHTA and FQGTGA. The CDR3 is 13 amino acids. With 5 bases clipped from V and 6 bases from J, the junction kept 4 bases outside the gene matches. CDR3 sequence: CASSPRLANEQFF. Partial CDR3 DNA: TGTGCCAGCAGCCCCCGACTAGCCAATGAG.

This clone was seen a handful of times. The junction shows a germline mismatch at one end, possibly a read error. The read is 3 residues too short to cover the CDR3 end, so that end is filled in from the germline J gene. V and J are TRBV2 and TRBJ2-1; D gene ambiguous. The germline V gene encodes CDR1 SNHLY and CDR2 FYNNEI. CDR3 length equals 12 residues. The sequenced part of the CDR3 DNA is TGTGCCGGCAGTGAGAAGGGCTATGAG. Translating it yields CAGSEKGYE. The complete CDR3 reads CAGSEKGYEQFF.

This clone has at least ten counts. The part of the CDR3 DNA that was read is TGCAGCGTTGAAGGGCTAGCGGGAGTCAATGAG. Amino acids: CSVEGLAGVNE. The full CDR3 protein reads CSVEGLAGVNEQFF. The V call is TRBV29-1, the J call TRBJ2-1, with 10 nucleotides matching TRBD2. The read gets to within 3 residues of the CDR3 end, and the germline J gene fills in the rest. The CDR3 has 14 residues. Germline V lookup: CDR1 SQVTM, CDR2 ANQGSEA. V shed 1 base and J 6 bases; nucleotides not matched to a gene: 3.

Ten or more counts support this clone. The CDR3 end falls 3 residues outside the read, so it is completed with the germline J gene. J is TRBJ2-5 and V is TRBV18; 12 nucleotides agree with TRBD2. The germline CDR1 and CDR2 sequences are KGHSH and LQKENI. Trimming at V came to 3 bases and at J to 2 bases, leaving 13 bases not matched to a gene. The CDR3 runs to 19 residues. The chain's CDR3 is CASSPLAGGSQPQQETQYF. The part of the CDR3 DNA that was read is TGTGCCAGCTCACCTCTAGCGGGGGGGTCTCAGCCACAGCAAGAGACC.

This clone was found many times. The observed sequence ends 3 residues before the CDR3 terminus, with the missing tail filled in from the germline J gene. The chain links TRBV7-3 to TRBJ2-4; TRBD1 agrees at 9 bases. The V segment lost 5 bases and the J segment 1 base; nucleotides outside the gene matches: 6. Germline V lookup: CDR1 SGHTA, CDR2 FQGTGA. The CDR3 loop spans 16 amino acids. CDR3 bases read: TGTGCCAGCAGCGATGGGACAGGGTCTGCCAAAAACATT. Its translation: CASSDGTGSAKNI. Given in full, the CDR3 is CASSDGTGSAKNIQYF.

This clone showed up many times. The read terminates 3 residues ahead of where the CDR3 ends, so the germline J gene completes it. V and J are TRBV11-2 and TRBJ2-1; D gene uncertain. Germline lookup yields CDR1 SGHAT and CDR2 FQNNGV. The CDR3 contains 12 residues. The V gene lost 0 bases and the J gene lost 9 bases, with 6 bases spanning the gap. The CDR3 spells CASSLEASEQFF. The covered CDR3 bases are TGTGCCAGCAGCTTAGAAGCGAGTGAG.

This clone was counted ten times or more. The read ends 3 residues before the CDR3 terminus; that terminus is restored from the germline J gene. The V and J genes are TRBV6-2 or TRBV6-3 and TRBJ2-2; 10 bases are shared with TRBD1. This CDR3 spans 16 amino acids. Germline V CDR1 and CDR2: MNHEY, SVGEGT. With 5 bases clipped from V and 7 bases from J, the junction kept 10 bases outside the gene matches. CDR3 amino acids: CASSRDRQGAGGELFF. CDR3 DNA (partial): TGTGCCAGCAGTCGAGATAGACAGGGGGCTGGCGGGGAG.

This clone came up many times. The read ends 3 residues shy of where the CDR3 ends; the end is completed using the germline J gene. The chain has TRBV7-3 and TRBJ2-1, with TRBD2 matching over 7 bases. Germline values: CDR1 SGHTA, CDR2 FQGTGA. Trimming at V came to 2 bases and at J to 7 bases, leaving 5 bases not matched to a gene. The CDR3 consists of 14 residues. The covered CDR3 bases are TGTGCCAGCAGCTTAGGGCCAGCGGGGAATGAG. Protein product: CASSLGPAGNE. The entire CDR3 protein is CASSLGPAGNEQFF.

This clone has at least ten counts. The sequenced fragment ends 3 residues before the CDR3 boundary, so the rest is inferred from the germline J gene. The chain recombines TRBV30 with TRBJ2-7, with 8 bases identical to TRBD2. CDR1 GTSNPN and CDR2 SVGIG come from the germline V gene (reference sequence). Unmatched junction bases numbered 2, after V lost 5 bases and J lost 5 bases. The CDR3 has 11 residues. CDR3 sequence reads: CAWRGGDEQYF. The CDR3 bases that were read are TGTGCCTGGCGGGGGGGAGACGAG.